A selection of T cell receptor beta chains follows, all from one sample in a study of shared clonotypes between healthy human individuals. TCRdb's copy holds only in-frame clones and misses some; the assay was immunoSEQ multiplex PCR. The sample yields just over 2,000,000 clones, 85% to 95% seen once. Sequenced sample: naive CD8+ T cells sorted from blood. These receptors were taken from a man aged 18-30 years in good health. Both conserved end residues are part of each CDR3. The D gene is left open where the match is weak. Clone size is shown for a subset of rows, as once, few, many or a class of expanded clone.

d_call: TRBD2
j_call: TRBJ2-3
clone_size: .
v_call: TRBV4-3
cdr3_nt: TGCGCCAGCAGCACCCGGACTAGTCTTATCACAGATACGCAGTATTTT
cdr3_aa: CASSTRTSLITDTQYF

d_call: TRBD1
j_call: TRBJ2-1
clone_size: once
v_call: TRBV6-1
cdr3_nt: TGTGCCAGCAGTGACGAACAGGGGGCTTTCTACTACAATGAGCAGTTCTTC
cdr3_aa: CASSDEQGAFYYNEQFF

d_call: .
j_call: TRBJ2-3
clone_size: .
v_call: TRBV6-4
cdr3_nt: TGTGCCAGCAGTGACGTGGCTAGTGGTACGCAGTATTTT
cdr3_aa: CASSDVASGTQYF

d_call: TRBD2
j_call: TRBJ2-5
clone_size: .
v_call: TRBV6-5
cdr3_nt: TGTGCCAGCAGTTACGGTACTAGCGGGGACCAAGAGACCCAGTACTTC
cdr3_aa: CASSYGTSGDQETQYF

d_call: .
j_call: TRBJ2-5
clone_size: .
v_call: TRBV29-1
cdr3_nt: TGCAGCGTTAACGCCCCGGACAGGGAGGGGATCGAGACCCAGTACTTC
cdr3_aa: CSVNAPDREGIETQYF

d_call: .
j_call: TRBJ2-2
clone_size: .
v_call: TRBV5-6
cdr3_nt: TGTGCCAGCAGCTTGGGACTAACCGTGAACACTGGGGAGCTGTTTTTT
cdr3_aa: CASSLGLTVNTGELFF

d_call: TRBD1
j_call: TRBJ1-1
clone_size: .
v_call: TRBV5-1
cdr3_nt: TGCGCCAGCAGCTCCCACAGGGGGAGCAACACTGAAGCTTTCTTT
cdr3_aa: CASSSHRGSNTEAFF

d_call: TRBD1
j_call: TRBJ2-7
clone_size: few
v_call: TRBV6-6
cdr3_nt: TGTGCCAGCAGCCAGGGACAGGGTCGATACGAGCAGTACTTC
cdr3_aa: CASSQGQGRYEQYF

d_call: .
j_call: TRBJ2-7
clone_size: .
v_call: TRBV11-1
cdr3_nt: TGTGCCAGCAGCTTAGCAGGCCCCCTCTACGAGCAGTACTTC
cdr3_aa: CASSLAGPLYEQYF

d_call: .
j_call: TRBJ2-2
clone_size: .
v_call: TRBV2
cdr3_nt: TGTGCCAGCAGGCTGACAGTTGAACCCACCGGGGAGCTGTTTTTT
cdr3_aa: CASRLTVEPTGELFF

d_call: .
j_call: TRBJ2-2
clone_size: once
v_call: TRBV5-4
cdr3_nt: TGTGCCAGCAGCTTGGGGCGGCTGAACACCGGGGAGCTGTTTTTT
cdr3_aa: CASSLGRLNTGELFF

d_call: .
j_call: TRBJ2-7
clone_size: .
v_call: TRBV27
cdr3_nt: TGTGCCAGCAGAGAAATCGACGGAGCCTACGAGCAGTACTTC
cdr3_aa: CASREIDGAYEQYF

d_call: .
j_call: TRBJ2-2
clone_size: .
v_call: TRBV28
cdr3_nt: TGTGCCAGCAAAGGGTTCACCGGGGAGCTGTTTTTT
cdr3_aa: CASKGFTGELFF

d_call: TRBD2
j_call: TRBJ2-7
clone_size: .
v_call: TRBV5-4
cdr3_nt: TGTGCCAGCAGCTCGGGACTAGCGGGTTCCCCCTACGAGCAGTACTTC
cdr3_aa: CASSSGLAGSPYEQYF

d_call: .
j_call: TRBJ2-2
clone_size: once
v_call: TRBV10-1
cdr3_nt: TGCGCCAGCAGTGATCACCCCCTAATCGGAACCCCGCAGAGGAACACCGGGGAGCTGTTTTTT
cdr3_aa: CASSDHPLIGTPQRNTGELFF

d_call: .
j_call: TRBJ2-7
clone_size: .
v_call: TRBV27
cdr3_nt: TGTGCCAGCAGTTTATCCTGGCAGTACGAGCAGTACTTC
cdr3_aa: CASSLSWQYEQYF

d_call: TRBD1
j_call: TRBJ2-3
clone_size: .
v_call: TRBV28
cdr3_nt: TGTGCCAGCAGTTACAGGACAGGGTTAAGCACAGATACGCAGTATTTT
cdr3_aa: CASSYRTGLSTDTQYF

d_call: .
j_call: TRBJ2-3
clone_size: .
v_call: TRBV9
cdr3_nt: TGTGCCAGCAGCGGCTACACAGATACGCAGTATTTT
cdr3_aa: CASSGYTDTQYF

d_call: .
j_call: TRBJ2-1
clone_size: few
v_call: TRBV7-9
cdr3_nt: TGTGCCAGCAGCTTAGACAGGGCCAAGGATGAGCAGTTCTTC
cdr3_aa: CASSLDRAKDEQFF

d_call: TRBD1
j_call: TRBJ1-5
clone_size: .
v_call: TRBV30
cdr3_nt: TGTGCCTGGAGCACTCCGGACAGGGAGGGCCTTAATCGCAATCAGCCCCAGCATTTT
cdr3_aa: CAWSTPDREGLNRNQPQHF

d_call: .
j_call: TRBJ2-7
clone_size: .
v_call: TRBV29-1
cdr3_nt: TGCAGCGTTGAAACCGCAGGGTTACCCCACTCCTACGAGCAGTACTTC
cdr3_aa: CSVETAGLPHSYEQYF

d_call: .
j_call: TRBJ1-2
clone_size: .
v_call: TRBV30
cdr3_nt: TGTGCCTACCGGACAGCGGCGGGCTATGGCTACACCTTC
cdr3_aa: CAYRTAAGYGYTF

d_call: .
j_call: TRBJ2-7
clone_size: .
v_call: TRBV5-5
cdr3_nt: TGTGCCAGCAGCTCGTCAGGGTGGGGCGAGCAGTACTTC
cdr3_aa: CASSSSGWGEQYF

d_call: .
j_call: TRBJ2-2
clone_size: .
v_call: TRBV27
cdr3_nt: TGTGCCAGCAGTTTCGAGAACACCGGGGAGCTGTTTTTT
cdr3_aa: CASSFENTGELFF

d_call: .
j_call: TRBJ1-6
clone_size: .
v_call: TRBV27
cdr3_nt: TGTGCCAGCAGTTTTCTCTCCTATAATTCACCCCTCCACTTT
cdr3_aa: CASSFLSYNSPLHF

d_call: .
j_call: TRBJ1-3
clone_size: .
v_call: TRBV4-3
cdr3_nt: TGCGCCAGCAGCCAAGATTCCCACGGGGCAGGGGAAGGAAACACCATATATTTT
cdr3_aa: CASSQDSHGAGEGNTIYF

d_call: .
j_call: TRBJ2-3
clone_size: .
v_call: TRBV11-2
cdr3_nt: TGTGCCAGCAGCTTAGCTCCGCGGACTAGCACAGATACGCAGTATTTT
cdr3_aa: CASSLAPRTSTDTQYF

d_call: .
j_call: TRBJ1-5
clone_size: .
v_call: TRBV19
cdr3_nt: TGTGCCAGTAGACCCAGGTACAGCAATCAGCCCCAGCATTTT
cdr3_aa: CASRPRYSNQPQHF

d_call: .
j_call: TRBJ2-7
clone_size: .
v_call: TRBV29-1
cdr3_nt: TGCAGCGTTGTACTTGACTTTAATACCTACGAGCAGTACTTC
cdr3_aa: CSVVLDFNTYEQYF

d_call: .
j_call: TRBJ2-2
clone_size: .
v_call: TRBV28
cdr3_nt: TGTGCCAGCAGTTTAAGGGGCGGGACCGGGGAGCTGTTTTTT
cdr3_aa: CASSLRGGTGELFF

d_call: .
j_call: TRBJ2-7
clone_size: .
v_call: TRBV9
cdr3_nt: TGTGCCAGCAGCGTCAATCTGGGGGGCTACGAGCAGTACTTC
cdr3_aa: CASSVNLGGYEQYF

d_call: .
j_call: TRBJ2-7
clone_size: .
v_call: TRBV10-2
cdr3_nt: TGCGCCAGCAGTGAGGTCAAAGGGGCCTACGAGCAGTACTTC
cdr3_aa: CASSEVKGAYEQYF

d_call: TRBD1
j_call: TRBJ1-5
clone_size: few
v_call: TRBV6-5
cdr3_nt: TGTGCCAGCAGTTACTCGGGACAGGGATCACCCCAGCATTTT
cdr3_aa: CASSYSGQGSPQHF

d_call: .
j_call: TRBJ2-7
clone_size: .
v_call: TRBV12-5
cdr3_nt: TGTGCTAGTGGCCCCCCCGATGGCATTGTCTATATCGAGCAGTACTTC
cdr3_aa: CASGPPDGIVYIEQYF

d_call: TRBD2
j_call: TRBJ2-3
clone_size: .
v_call: TRBV9
cdr3_nt: TGTGCCAGCAGCGCGGGGCGGGAGGGTATCACAGATACGCAGTATTTT
cdr3_aa: CASSAGREGITDTQYF

d_call: .
j_call: TRBJ2-7
clone_size: .
v_call: TRBV4-3
cdr3_nt: TGCGCCAGCAGCCAAGCTGCTGGGACCGCAGCCTACGAGCAGTACTTC
cdr3_aa: CASSQAAGTAAYEQYF

d_call: .
j_call: TRBJ1-2
clone_size: .
v_call: TRBV15
cdr3_nt: TGTGCCACCAGCAGAGCCTCGGACCTCCGGAGGGGCTACACCTTC
cdr3_aa: CATSRASDLRRGYTF

d_call: .
j_call: TRBJ1-2
clone_size: .
v_call: TRBV6-1
cdr3_nt: TGTGCCAGCAGTGAAGATTGGGTGTGGACTTCTAACTATGGCTACACCTTC
cdr3_aa: CASSEDWVWTSNYGYTF

d_call: TRBD1
j_call: TRBJ2-1
clone_size: .
v_call: TRBV4-1
cdr3_nt: TGCGCCAGCAGCCAAGGACAGGGGGGCAATGAGCAGTTCTTC
cdr3_aa: CASSQGQGGNEQFF

d_call: .
j_call: TRBJ1-6
clone_size: .
v_call: TRBV6-5
cdr3_nt: TGTGCCAGCAGTTACGGTCAGGCGACTAATTCACCCCTCCACTTT
cdr3_aa: CASSYGQATNSPLHF

d_call: .
j_call: TRBJ2-7
clone_size: once
v_call: TRBV10-2
cdr3_nt: TGCGCCAGCAGTGAGATATTGTCTAGCGAGGCCTACGAGCAGTACTTC
cdr3_aa: CASSEILSSEAYEQYF

d_call: TRBD2
j_call: TRBJ2-1
clone_size: .
v_call: TRBV4-1
cdr3_nt: TGCGCCAGCAGCCAAGATCGCGGGAGGGGCTCCTACAATGAGCAGTTCTTC
cdr3_aa: CASSQDRGRGSYNEQFF

d_call: .
j_call: TRBJ2-1
clone_size: once
v_call: TRBV27
cdr3_nt: TGTGCCAGCAGTCCCCAGGGGTACAATGAGCAGTTCTTC
cdr3_aa: CASSPQGYNEQFF

d_call: TRBD1
j_call: TRBJ2-7
clone_size: .
v_call: TRBV14
cdr3_nt: TGTGCCAGCAGCCGGACAGGGGGCTTTACTCTCTGGGGCGAGCAGTACTTC
cdr3_aa: CASSRTGGFTLWGEQYF

d_call: .
j_call: TRBJ2-1
clone_size: .
v_call: TRBV11-3
cdr3_nt: TGTGCCAGCAGCCGAGATGGTGAGCAGTTCTTC
cdr3_aa: CASSRDGEQFF

d_call: TRBD1
j_call: TRBJ2-1
clone_size: .
v_call: TRBV27
cdr3_nt: TGTGCCAGCAGTCTTTACAGGGGTCTGTACAATGAGCAGTTCTTC
cdr3_aa: CASSLYRGLYNEQFF

d_call: .
j_call: TRBJ1-1
clone_size: .
v_call: TRBV7-9
cdr3_nt: TGTGCCAGCAGTTACGACTGGAACACTGAAGCTTTCTTT
cdr3_aa: CASSYDWNTEAFF

d_call: .
j_call: TRBJ1-2
clone_size: .
v_call: TRBV28
cdr3_nt: TGTGCCAGCAGTTTAACGGCGGACTATGGCTACACCTTC
cdr3_aa: CASSLTADYGYTF

d_call: TRBD2
j_call: TRBJ2-5
clone_size: .
v_call: TRBV9
cdr3_nt: TGTGCCAGCAGCGTAGCCGGGGGGGCCGAGGAGACCCAGTACTTC
cdr3_aa: CASSVAGGAEETQYF